This entry features one T cell receptor (beta chain) sequence. V lost 4 bases, J lost 0 bases, and 8 bases stayed unmatched. The length of the CDR3 is 16 residues. Germline CDR1 reads MGHDK; CDR2 reads SYGVNS. The sample is drawn from a study of technical replicates of blood from several donors. Profiling relied on immunoSEQ multiplex PCR, and the TCRdb table lists in-frame clones only, not all of them. This sample has 95,000 or so clones, with 85% to 95% found just once. Sequenced input: T cells isolated from PBMCs. This sequence was found in a human donor in good health. The chain combines TRBV25-1 with TRBJ2-5; 7 bases are shared with TRBD2. The CDR3 loop reads CASSGLGLMYQETQYF. CDR3 DNA: TGTGCCAGCAGTGGCTTGGGACTAATGTACCAAGAGACCCAGTACTTC.